The rows below give T cell receptor beta chains drawn from one sample of a study of T cells after yellow fever vaccination. Each CDR3 protein is one row after TCRdb ran MiXCR on the 5' RACE reads. The table has 100,000 to 150,000 distinct CDR3 sequences, around 6.7% seen once. This specimen was CD4+ T cells sorted from PBMCs, taken roughly 45 days after the first yellow fever vaccination. All receptors derive from a man between 18 and 35 years old who received the YFV17D yellow fever vaccine. CDR3s include the opening cysteine and the closing phenylalanine or tryptophan. A D gene is named only where the DNA matches it firmly. Clone sizes are shown as once, few, many or a size class.

CDR3: CASSLETGGNQPQHF
DNA: TGTGCCAGCTCACTGGAGACAGGTGGCAATCAGCCCCAGCATTTT
D: -
size: many
J: TRBJ1-5
V: TRBV18

CDR3: CSAYKASTDTQYF
DNA: TGCAGTGCTTACAAGGCTAGCACAGATACGCAGTATTTT
D: -
size: many
J: TRBJ2-3
V: TRBV20-1

CDR3: CASSQPPRQETQYF
DNA: TGTGCCAGCAGCCAACCCCCCCGTCAAGAGACCCAGTACTTC
D: -
size: many
J: TRBJ2-5
V: TRBV3-1

CDR3: CSASRTDQPQHF
DNA: TGCAGTGCTAGTAGGACGGATCAGCCCCAGCATTTT
D: -
size: many
J: TRBJ1-5
V: TRBV20-1

CDR3: CASSLSDYEQYF
DNA: TGCGCCAGCAGCTTGAGCGATTACGAGCAGTACTTC
D: -
size: many
J: TRBJ2-7
V: TRBV5-1

CDR3: CASSLVNTEAFF
DNA: TGCGCCAGCAGCTTGGTCAACACTGAAGCTTTCTTT
D: -
size: many
J: TRBJ1-1
V: TRBV5-1

CDR3: CASSKGGSYNEQFF
DNA: TGTGCCAGCAGTAAGGGAGGGTCCTACAATGAGCAGTTCTTC
D: TRBD2
size: many
J: TRBJ2-1
V: TRBV12-3/TRBV12-4

CDR3: CASSLRGDTGAAKNIQYF
DNA: TGCGCCAGCAGCCTGAGGGGGGACACGGGGGCGGCCAAAAACATTCAGTACTTC
D: -
size: many
J: TRBJ2-4
V: TRBV5-1

CDR3: CASIPTGRDTEAFF
DNA: TGTGCCAGCATCCCGACAGGGAGGGACACTGAAGCTTTCTTT
D: TRBD1
size: many
J: TRBJ1-1
V: TRBV12-3/TRBV12-4

CDR3: CASSSPGAGERRNTIYF
DNA: TGTGCCAGCAGTTCCCCCGGAGCCGGAGAGCGAAGGAACACCATATATTTT
D: -
size: many
J: TRBJ1-3
V: TRBV12-3/TRBV12-4

CDR3: CSVEDPQGMDTEAFF
DNA: TGCAGCGTTGAAGATCCCCAGGGAATGGACACTGAAGCTTTCTTT
D: -
size: many
J: TRBJ1-1
V: TRBV29-1

CDR3: CASSPDGGAMKTQYF
DNA: TGTGCCAGCTCACCCGACGGGGGGGCCATGAAAACGCAGTATTTT
D: TRBD2
size: many
J: TRBJ2-3
V: TRBV18

CDR3: CASSLALWTGVGYTF
DNA: TGTGCCAGCAGCTTAGCGCTGTGGACAGGGGTTGGCTACACCTTC
D: TRBD1
size: many
J: TRBJ1-2
V: TRBV7-8

CDR3: CTISLSSGGKTYNEQFF
DNA: TGTACCATCAGTTTGAGTTCGGGGGGCAAAACCTACAATGAGCAGTTCTTC
D: -
size: few
J: TRBJ2-1
V: TRBV12-3/TRBV12-4